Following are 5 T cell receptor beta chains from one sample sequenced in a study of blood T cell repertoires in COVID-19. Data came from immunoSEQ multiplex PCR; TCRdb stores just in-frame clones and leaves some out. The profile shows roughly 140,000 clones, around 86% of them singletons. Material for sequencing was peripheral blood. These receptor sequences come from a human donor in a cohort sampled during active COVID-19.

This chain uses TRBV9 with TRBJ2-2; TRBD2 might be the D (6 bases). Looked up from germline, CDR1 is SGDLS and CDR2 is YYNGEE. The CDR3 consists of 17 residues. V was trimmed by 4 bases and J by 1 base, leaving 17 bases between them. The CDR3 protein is CASSTRLGGENTGELFF. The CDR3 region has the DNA TGTGCCAGCAGCACCCGGCTGGGCGGGGAGAACACCGGGGAGCTGTTTTTT.

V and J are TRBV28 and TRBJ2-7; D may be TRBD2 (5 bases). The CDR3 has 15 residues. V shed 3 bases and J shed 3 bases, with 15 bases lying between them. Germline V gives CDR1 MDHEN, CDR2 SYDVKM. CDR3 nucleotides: TGTGCCAGCAGTTTGACCTGGGCTAGCAGCTACGAGCAGTACTTC. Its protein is CASSLTWASSYEQYF.

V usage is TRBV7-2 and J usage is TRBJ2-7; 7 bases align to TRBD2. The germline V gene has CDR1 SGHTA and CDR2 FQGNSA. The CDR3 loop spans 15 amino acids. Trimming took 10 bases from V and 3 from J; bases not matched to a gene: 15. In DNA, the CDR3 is TGTGCCACCCGCCCCGGCGGGGGAAGAGACTACGAGCAGTACTTC. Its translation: CATRPGGGRDYEQYF.

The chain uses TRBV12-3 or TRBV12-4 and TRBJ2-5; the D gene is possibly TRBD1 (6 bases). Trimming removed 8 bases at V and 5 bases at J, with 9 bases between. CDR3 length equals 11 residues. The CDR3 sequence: CASARGETQYF. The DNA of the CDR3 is TGTGCCAGCGCCAGGGGTGAGACCCAGTACTTC.

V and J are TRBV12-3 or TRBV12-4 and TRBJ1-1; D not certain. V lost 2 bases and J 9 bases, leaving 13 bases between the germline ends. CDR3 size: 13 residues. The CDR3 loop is CASSLIAVPKAFF. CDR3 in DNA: TGTGCCAGCAGTTTAATAGCGGTACCAAAAGCTTTCTTT.